This T cell receptor beta chain stems from a study of cytomegalovirus exposure and HLA in healthy donors (dated by TCRdb to 2017 to 2019). Describing the broader study: An earlier analysis of approximately 640 of the donors reported about 250 Gb of sequence data and around 120 million unique TCR beta sequences from 150 million to 200 million T cells. An early release that covered fewer than 750 HLA-typed donors contained approximately 320 gigabases of sequencing data and 80 million or so unique TCR sequences. Of the roughly 400 genotyped donors, roughly 85% fell in the genetic ancestry cluster associated with self-reported Caucasian donors. The aim of the study was to test whether cataloging public T cell receptors could identify signatures of past pathogen exposure. The study profiled the T cell repertoires of hundreds of subjects by immunosequencing and related them to cytomegalovirus serostatus. Along with the roughly 610-subject first cohort, a separate validation cohort of more than 90 different subjects was used. To predict cytomegalovirus infection status, the study combined high-throughput TCR immunosequencing, statistical association of individual TCRs with disease status, and machine learning. To study patterns of TCR occurrence, a later analysis re-analyzed previously published TCR beta repertoires from more than 550 donors and added high-resolution HLA genotyping. In the later analysis, no new phenotypic data were used to find candidate immune exposures; instead, reliance was placed on TCR beta sequences and their occurrence across donors. In an earlier analysis of roughly 580 of the donors, high-throughput TCR beta sequencing was used to judge whether each TCR beta V gene segment behaved as functional or pseudogenic. Donor age, sex, ethnicity and CMV serostatus were collected together with the repertoire data. A later genetic analysis used genome-wide SNP genotypes for about three fifths of the roughly 700 donors, treating that subset as a discovery cohort. All discovery cohort repertoires had been generated on a single sequencing platform. Class I and class II HLA loci were covered by the typing at four-digit resolution. Typing coverage varied by locus: 629-630 donors for A, B, C, DRB1 and DQB1; under 550 for DQA1; some 610 for DPA1; approximately 470 for DPB1. Roughly 5 DR-DQ haplotypes were treated as single units for association and clustering because of strong linkage in the cohort. Among some 400 genotyped donors of the cohort, an average of approximately 240,000 unique TCR beta nucleotide sequences was sequenced per donor, of which approximately 19% were non-productive.

The cohort was made up of 666 healthy bone marrow donors. At the time of sampling, all cohort members were nominally healthy, though unrecorded immune exposures were likely present. The donor was CMV seronegative and belonged to the group of several hundred seronegative cohort members. Every donor gave a peripheral blood sample, and the peripheral blood mononuclear cells from that sample were used for TCR beta sequencing. Genomic DNA was extracted from the blood cell samples with the Qiagen DNeasy Blood Extraction Kit. With respect to this clone: Its antigen is currently not known. The record has no base qualities; no much larger clone is one base away.

The study at large found these results: A later analysis found that most CMV-associated TCR beta chains appeared HLA-restricted, with HLA associations seemingly driven largely by CMV exposure. The presence/absence analyses assumed that sequencing depth was roughly uniform across donors, and that assumption may not be true. Because HLA typing was missing for some donors at each locus, association tests included only the typed subset. V-gene and J-gene trimming of TCR beta chains was associated with a missense DCLRE1C variant in a later genetic analysis, and the association was replicated in an independent cohort. The study gave a list of under 200 TCR beta chains associated with cytomegalovirus. In both the original and validation cohorts, the classifier was reported to diagnose cytomegalovirus status with high specificity and sensitivity. In a later analysis, several top co-occurrence clusters were reported to appear linked to parvovirus B19, influenza, CMV and Epstein-Barr virus. A later analysis found that HLA-associated TCR beta chains were more clonally expanded and had lower generation probabilities than equally common non-associated chains. The cohort was sequenced for TCR beta chains only, and without alpha or paired-chain data the features that could be detected were limited. In a later analysis, TCR association rates were found to vary across HLA loci, with the most associated TCRs seen for DRB1 alleles and the fewest for HLA-C alleles. While some public TCRs were present in many individuals, most TCR sequences turned up only very rarely across donors. When HLA alleles, especially DR and DQ, strongly co-occurred, attributing TCR associations to individual alleles was difficult. Compared with the approximately 700-donor mean, donors in an Asian-associated ancestry cluster had fewer N-insertions in productive TCRs, according to a later genetic analysis. A further reported finding was that TCR beta sequences accurately predicted the HLA-A and HLA-B alleles for most subjects in the first cohort. Some IMGT-functional V segments, including TRBV6-2 and TRBV6-3, could not be distinguished by the 87-base-pair reads and were therefore excluded. The only immune exposure information available for the cohort was CMV serostatus. Three of the identified cytomegalovirus-associated TCR beta chains were confirmed in vitro to be specific for cytomegalovirus antigens. Specific HLA alleles were associated with around 18,000 TCR beta sequences at a false discovery rate of 0.05 in a later analysis. A cluster of highly shared sequence variants was judged likely to represent a technical artifact of the sequencing pipeline. An earlier analysis of approximately 540 of the donors showed that most TCR beta V segments appeared in productive rearrangements either about 87% or about 30% of the time, which broadly matched IMGT annotations. The earlier analysis of approximately 590 of the donors excluded fewer than 20 rarely observed V segments, including chromosome 9 orphons, because counts were too low. The authors suggested that the approach could potentially be generalized to other disease states and immunological phenotypes. Correlated functional status among segregating V segments might be attributable to linkage disequilibrium, but an unknown experimental factor could not be ruled out.

Trimmed from V: 3 bases; trimmed from J: 9 bases; junction bases lacking a gene match: 7. Taken from the germline V gene (reference sequence), the CDR1 and CDR2 loops are MNHEY and SMNVEV. The CDR3 spans 14 residues, from the cysteine through the phenylalanine. The DNA shown is the 42-base CDR3, in frame from base 1. Libraries were built with the immunoSEQ multiplex PCR assay. The multiplex PCR relied on a mix of 60 forward primers for TCR Vbeta segments and 13 reverse primers for TCR Jbeta segments. A multiplex PCR assay on genomic DNA amplified the CDR3 region of rearranged TCR beta genes. The amplified TCR beta libraries were sequenced on the Illumina HiSeq System as 87-base-pair reads. The study's own analysis went as follows. Across the 700 or so repertoires, a later analysis counted roughly 77 million unique TCR beta chains, 9.5 million to 13 million of which were shared by at least two donors. To remove PCR and sequencing errors, raw reads were error-corrected and collapsed into unique sequences using a nearest-neighbor algorithm that merged closely related sequences. Alignment of CDR3 sequences to IMGT reference sequences was used to assign V, D and J gene segments. For a sequence to be retained, a match of at least six nucleotides was required to both a V gene segment and a J gene segment. Rearrangements were called productive when the CDR3 lacked stop codons and stayed in frame with V and J; all others were non-productive. CDR3 was defined by IMGT convention, running from the second conserved V-encoded cysteine to the conserved J-encoded phenylalanine. The earlier analysis of about 640 of the donors excluded any sequence lacking an unambiguous match to a single V gene segment. In an earlier analysis of around 590 of the donors, a V segment was called functional when productive rearrangements were above 56.7%, and segregating when the standard deviation between donors exceeded 5%. A statistical classification framework was developed to diagnose cytomegalovirus status using the catalog of TCR beta chain sequences. In a later analysis, TCR nucleotide sequences were compared against IMGT/GENE-DB human TR gene sequences so that V and J genes could be assigned. A later analysis assigned CDR3 sequences and most-parsimonious VDJ recombination scenarios with the TCRdist pipeline. In a later analysis, each TCR beta chain was defined by its CDR3 amino acid sequence together with its V-gene family, and reads lacking a unique V-gene family were excluded. As a way to deal with suspected cross-contamination and a sequencing artifact, a later analysis dropped 500 to 700 nucleotide sequences that were highly shared and had low generation probability. For each public chain, a later analysis derived a clonal expansion index from normalized ranks of inferred template counts within each repertoire. Generation probabilities in a later analysis came from a VDJ recombination model fitted to out-of-frame rearrangements, and those results were checked against IGoR. In a later analysis, TCR-TCR, TCR-HLA and TCR-CMV co-occurrence was scored with hypergeometric tests, and a repertoire-size bias correction was applied to TCR pairs. False discovery rates were estimated in a later analysis by permuting HLA or CMV assignments 20 times. In a later analysis, co-occurring TCRs were grouped using DBSCAN, with TCRdist sequence similarity added in when clustering inside HLA-allele-positive subsets. For co-occurrence clustering, repertoires with fewer than 30,000 or more than 120,000 public chains were excluded, along with several repertoires with anomalous nucleotide sharing. TCRdb obtained this table from immuneACCESS and retained in-frame rearrangements with V and J assigned. These tables miss some clones; where compared with another copy, unresolved V genes account for less than half of the shortfall, and the remainder is unexplained. For V, J and clone size, that table is used; D and trimming come from the DNA. The sample contains about 220,000 clones, roughly 83% of them found a single time. The ten biggest clones cover more than 0.6% of the sample.

Sequencing was done on a sample of PBMCs. The receptor's source is a boy aged 2 to 10 in good health and CMV-seronegative. The chain joins TRBV27 to TRBJ2-1; TRBD2 fits 8 bases in the junction. The DNA sequence is given as TGTGCCAGCAGTTTTGGGGGTAGCGGGGTTGAGCAGTTCTTC. This yields the protein CASSFGGSGVEQFF.